Below, 27 T cell receptor beta chains from the same sample are listed, as sequenced in a study of regulatory T cells in long-lasting Graves disease. iRepertoire HTBI primers and Arm-PCR of CDR3 regions built TCR beta libraries. TCRdb independently ran MiXCR on the multiplex PCR reads; one entry per CDR3 protein. The profile shows under 450,000 distinct CDR3 sequences, 20% to 25% of them singletons. The time point was: persistent/refractory GD, antithyroid drugs over 5 years with positive TRAb. Making the TCR library involved RNA that had been extracted from PBMCs. The sequencing used peripheral blood mononuclear cells (PBMCs), collected when the disease was refractory, from a patient treated with antithyroid drugs. The source of these receptors is a woman aged 40 to 50 with Graves disease.

This clonotype was seen a handful of times. Here the CDR3 DNA reads TGTGCCAGCGAGACAGGCTATGGCACCGGGGAGCTGTTTTTT. Protein product: CASETGYGTGELFF. The chain is built from TRBV19 and TRBJ2-2; TRBD1 is a possible D gene (6 bases). V dropped 9 bases and J dropped 4 bases, with 15 bases sitting between them. CDR1 and CDR2 from the germline V gene are LNHDA and SQIVND (reference sequence). CDR3 length: 14 residues.

This clonotype was recorded many times. V gene TRBV27 combines with J gene TRBJ2-7; 9 bases map to TRBD2. The germline V gene encodes CDR1 MNHEY and CDR2 SMNVEV (reference sequence). CDR3 length equals 14 residues. V lost 3 bases and J lost 4; bases outside the gene matches: 4. The CDR3 spells CASSFAGGPYEQYF. CDR3 DNA: TGTGCCAGCAGTTTTGCGGGAGGGCCTTACGAGCAGTACTTC.

This clonotype has just a few counts. The rearrangement joins TRBV19 to TRBJ1-1; D is possibly TRBD1 (6 bases). V was trimmed by 5 bases and J by 3 bases, leaving 19 bases between them. The CDR3 is made up of 16 amino acids. Germline V CDR1 and CDR2: LNHDA, SQIVND (reference sequence). The CDR3 loop is CASSPTNQGYDTEAFF. CDR3 nucleotides: TGTGCCAGTAGTCCCACGAACCAGGGGTATGACACTGAAGCTTTCTTT.

This clonotype was seen repeatedly, ten times or more. The V call is TRBV11-2, the J call TRBJ1-4; 9 nucleotides agree with TRBD1. This CDR3 comprises 16 residues. Germline V lookup: CDR1 SGHAT, CDR2 FQNNGV. J lost 6 bases, V lost 6 bases, and 11 bases had no gene match. CDR3 in amino acids: CASSLKQGARHEKLFF. CDR3 in DNA: TGTGCCAGCAGTCTTAAACAGGGGGCTCGACATGAAAAACTGTTTTTT.

This clonotype was picked up many times. V usage is TRBV7-9 and J usage is TRBJ2-2; tentatively, D is TRBD1 (6 bases). CDR3 length: 16 residues. Germline V lookup: CDR1 SEHNR, CDR2 FQNEAQ (reference sequence). Trimming shortened V by 5 bases and J by 0 bases, and 13 bases separated the two germline ends. The CDR3 loop reads CASSATGTTNTGELFF. The DNA of the CDR3 is TGTGCCAGCAGCGCCACAGGGACCACGAACACCGGGGAGCTGTTTTTT.

The chain carries TRBV5-4 and TRBJ2-7; the match to TRBD2 covers 7 bases. Per germline, CDR1 SGHNT and CDR2 YYREEE (reference sequence). V gave up 0 bases and J gave up 3 bases; unmatched junction bases: 9. The CDR3 is made up of 16 amino acids. The CDR3: CASSLDLAGALYEQYF. The DNA of the CDR3 is TGTGCCAGCAGCTTGGATCTTGCGGGAGCGCTCTACGAGCAGTACTTC. Full variable domain (missing parts from reference TRBV5-4 and TRBJ2-7): ETGVTQSPTHLIKTRGQQVTLRCSSQSGHNTVSWYQQALGQGPQFIFQYYREEENGRGNFPPRFSGLQFPNYSSELNVNALELDDSALYLCASSLDLAGALYEQYFGPGTRLTVT.

The chain combines TRBV6-2 or TRBV6-3 with TRBJ2-1; D unresolved. The length of the CDR3 is 14 residues. Germline V CDR1 and CDR2: MNHEY, SVGEGT. The germline V and J ends were trimmed by 7 bases and 0 bases, with 10 bases remaining between them. The DNA of the CDR3 is TGTGCCAGCATTGACGCCAGCTCCTACAATGAGCAGTTCTTC. Residues: CASIDASSYNEQFF.

This chain links TRBV27 with TRBJ2-7; TRBD2 matches at 7 bases. The ends lost 3 bases at V and 4 bases at J; junction bases unmatched: 9. The CDR3 extends over 15 amino acids. Germline lookup yields CDR1 MNHEY and CDR2 SMNVEV (reference sequence). CDR3 DNA sequence: TGTGCCAGCAGTTTTGGCGTGGGAGCGGGGTACGAGCAGTACTTC. It codes for CASSFGVGAGYEQYF.

This chain connects TRBV5-4 to TRBJ1-1; 7 positions match TRBD1. Per germline, CDR1 SGHNT and CDR2 YYREEE (reference sequence). J lost 5 bases, V lost 2 bases, and 6 bases had no gene match. The CDR3 is made up of 14 amino acids. This CDR3 reads CASSFEGAGTEAFF. DNA for the CDR3: TGTGCCAGCAGCTTTGAGGGGGCCGGGACTGAAGCTTTCTTT. Combining the CDR3 with reference TRBV5-4 and TRBJ1-1 gives the whole variable domain ETGVTQSPTHLIKTRGQQVTLRCSSQSGHNTVSWYQQALGQGPQFIFQYYREEENGRGNFPPRFSGLQFPNYSSELNVNALELDDSALYLCASSFEGAGTEAFFGQGTRLTVV.

The chain combines TRBV4-1 with TRBJ1-2, with TRBD1 as a possible D gene (5 bases). The length of the CDR3 is 15 residues. CDR1 is MGHRA, CDR2 YSYEKL, per germline. V was cut by 0 bases and J by 12 bases, with 20 bases left in between. The CDR3 nucleotides read TGCGCCAGCAGCCAAGACGGGGGGTCTGGGGTTGGGCACACCTTC. It encodes CASSQDGGSGVGHTF.

The table lists this clonotype with a few counts. The chain combines TRBV11-2 with TRBJ2-4; D gene uncertain. The CDR3 totals 12 residues. Germline CDR1 is SGHAT and CDR2 is FQNNGV. V was trimmed by 3 bases and J by 8 bases, leaving 8 bases between them. This CDR3 is CASSFSWDIQYF. CDR3 coding DNA: TGTGCCAGCAGCTTTAGTTGGGACATTCAGTACTTC.

The gene calls are TRBV20-1 and TRBJ2-5, with unresolved D. The CDR3 has 15 residues. Trimming cost V 0 bases and J 1 base, with 12 bases left between them. Germline CDR1 is DFQATT and CDR2 is SNEGSKA (reference sequence). The CDR3 reads CSARDPESPQETQYF. CDR3 in DNA: TGCAGTGCTAGAGATCCTGAGAGTCCCCAAGAGACCCAGTACTTC.

The table lists this clonotype with many counts. The genes are TRBV7-6 and TRBJ2-7, with D hard to call. Germline V gene data show CDR1 as SGHVS and CDR2 as FNYEAQ. V was trimmed by 5 bases and J by 7 bases, leaving 15 bases between them. This CDR3 is built from 13 residues. CDR3 protein: CASSTVPSGEQYF. The CDR3 nucleotides are TGTGCCAGCAGCACGGTCCCAAGTGGAGAGCAGTACTTC.

This clonotype was counted ten times or more. The chain combines TRBV5-1 with TRBJ1-5, with a possible D match to TRBD1 (6 bases). The CDR3 has 14 amino acids. Looked up from germline, CDR1 is SGHRS and CDR2 is YFSETQ. Between the trimmed V and J ends, which lost 2 bases and 9 bases, there was a span of 15 bases. CDR3 nucleotides: TGCGCCAGCAGCTTTGACGGGGGCGAAAGGCCCCAGCATTTT. As protein: CASSFDGGERPQHF.

About this clonotype: This likely reflects a read error, since a far larger clone is one base away. The chain links TRBV27 to TRBJ1-2, with D unresolved. CDR1 MNHEY and CDR2 SMNVEV come from the germline V gene (reference sequence). This CDR3 spans 17 amino acids. V was pared by 6 bases and J by 4 bases, with 24 bases between. CDR3 region: CASSASTAKPLVYGYTF. CDR3 sequence (DNA): TGTGCCAGCAGCGCGTCTACAGCCAAACCCTTAGTCTATGGCTACACCTTC.

V is TRBV29-1 and J is TRBJ1-1; TRBD1 matches 7 bases. The CDR3 has 15 amino acids. V lost 7 bases and J lost 0; bases outside the gene matches: 11. Germline CDR1 is SQVTM and CDR2 is ANQGSEA. In DNA form, the CDR3 reads TGCAGCGGGCGGGGGGACAGTAAAATGAACACTGAAGCTTTCTTT. The encoded protein is CSGRGDSKMNTEAFF.

This clonotype was seen a handful of times. DNA for the CDR3: TGTGCCAGCAGTTTTAGTGCAGCCCCTGGAACCCAGTACTTC. It translates to CASSFSAAPGTQYF. This chain links TRBV27 with TRBJ2-5; D uncertain. Germline assignment: CDR1 MNHEY and CDR2 SMNVEV (reference sequence). The CDR3 runs 14 residues. Trimming took 3 bases from V and 8 from J, leaving 16 bases between them.

This clonotype showed up just a few times. The V call is TRBV20-1, the J call TRBJ2-5, with no clear D. The germline V gene has CDR1 DFQATT and CDR2 SNEGSKA (reference sequence). V shed 6 bases and J shed 3 bases, with 5 bases lying between them. The CDR3 spans 10 residues. This CDR3 reads CSAQKETQYF. DNA for the CDR3: TGCAGTGCCCAAAAAGAGACCCAGTACTTC.

Points on this clonotype: A much larger clone differs by one base, so this may be a read error. V is TRBV2 and J is TRBJ1-5, with 8 bases fitting TRBD1. The CDR3 has 15 amino acids. J gave up 7 bases and V 6 bases, and 11 bases lay outside the gene matches. Germline V lookup: CDR1 SNHLY, CDR2 FYNNEI. As DNA, the CDR3 is TGTGCCAGCAGCTCAGGGGGCAGAGGGAAACAGCCCCAGCATTTT. This encodes CASSSGGRGKQPQHF. Based on the CDR3 plus reference TRBV2 and TRBJ1-5, the full variable domain is EPEVTQTPSHQVTQMGQEVILRCVPISNHLYFYWYRQILGQKVEFLVSFYNNEISEKSEIFDDQFSVERPDGSNFTLKIRSTKLEDSAMYFCASSSGGRGKQPQHFGDGTRLSIL.

This clonotype was observed many times. V gene TRBV28 combines with J gene TRBJ2-7, with a tentative D call TRBD2 (5 bases). V was cut by 4 bases and J by 2 bases, with 12 bases left in between. Germline V gene data show CDR1 as MDHEN and CDR2 as SYDVKM. This CDR3 contains 14 residues. The CDR3 bases are TGTGCCAGCAGTTCACCAGCGGTCCCCTACGAGCAGTACTTC. It codes for CASSSPAVPYEQYF.

At least ten counts were recorded for this clonotype. The chain has TRBV12-5 and TRBJ1-3; D not certain. The length of the CDR3 is 12 residues. Per germline, CDR1 LGHNT and CDR2 FRNRAP. CDR3 sequence reads: CASGFSGNTIYF. CDR3 coding DNA: TGTGCCAGCGGATTCTCTGGAAACACCATATATTTT.

The chain carries TRBV30 and TRBJ2-1; possibly TRBD2 for D (7 bases). With 4 bases removed from V and 1 base from J, the gap between germline ends came to 11 bases. The length of the CDR3 is 14 residues. Germline-derived CDR1 and CDR2 are GTSNPN and SVGIG (reference sequence). This CDR3 is CAWKGGGSYNEQFF. DNA for the CDR3: TGTGCCTGGAAAGGGGGGGGGTCCTACAATGAGCAGTTCTTC.

In the case of this clonotype: This clone may be a read error of a much larger clone one base away. No conserved phenylalanine or tryptophan ends this CDR3, so it is likely a read error. J is TRBJ1-1 and V is TRBV29-1; D gene ambiguous. Per the germline V gene, CDR1 is SQVTM and CDR2 is ANQGSEA. Trimming took off 6 bases at V and 3 bases at J, with 17 bases between the two ends. The CDR3 covers 14 residues. The CDR3: CSVRFDPTDTEAFL. As DNA, the CDR3 is TGCAGCGTCCGGTTCGACCCCACGGACACTGAAGCTTTCCTT.

This clonotype came up a few times. The chain carries TRBV5-1 and TRBJ1-2, with D unresolved. V lost 0 bases and J lost 1, with 7 bases in between. The CDR3 has 14 residues. Germline V CDR1 and CDR2: SGHRS, YFSETQ. The DNA for the CDR3 is TGCGCCAGCAGCTTGGACCCAGTTAACTATGGCTACACCTTC. It is translated as CASSLDPVNYGYTF.

This clonotype was picked up many times. The chain joins TRBV2 to TRBJ1-5; 8 bases align to TRBD1. The V segment lost 6 bases and the J segment 5 bases; nucleotides outside the gene matches: 6. From germline, CDR1 is SNHLY and CDR2 FYNNEI. The CDR3 has 14 residues. CDR3 in amino acids: CASRDRDLHQPQHF. The CDR3 bases are TGTGCCAGCAGGGACAGGGACCTACATCAGCCCCAGCATTTT.

This clonotype has a count of ten or more. V is TRBV20-1 and J is TRBJ2-5; 9 bases line up with TRBD1. V was clipped by 6 bases and J by 4 bases; unmatched bases: 6. The V gene's germline CDR1 is DFQATT and CDR2 SNEGSKA (reference sequence). The CDR3 has 13 amino acids. The CDR3: CSAAGQGRETQYF. CDR3 DNA: TGCAGTGCCGCGGGACAGGGAAGAGAGACCCAGTACTTC.

The CDR3 reads CASSIQGASGYTF. Here the CDR3 DNA reads TGTGCCAGTAGTATACAGGGGGCGTCTGGCTACACCTTC. V and J are TRBV19 and TRBJ1-2, with 8 bases fitting TRBD1. The V gene's germline CDR1 is LNHDA and CDR2 SQIVND (reference sequence). Trimming cost V 2 bases and J 7 bases; bases outside gene matches: 3. The CDR3 is 13 amino acids.